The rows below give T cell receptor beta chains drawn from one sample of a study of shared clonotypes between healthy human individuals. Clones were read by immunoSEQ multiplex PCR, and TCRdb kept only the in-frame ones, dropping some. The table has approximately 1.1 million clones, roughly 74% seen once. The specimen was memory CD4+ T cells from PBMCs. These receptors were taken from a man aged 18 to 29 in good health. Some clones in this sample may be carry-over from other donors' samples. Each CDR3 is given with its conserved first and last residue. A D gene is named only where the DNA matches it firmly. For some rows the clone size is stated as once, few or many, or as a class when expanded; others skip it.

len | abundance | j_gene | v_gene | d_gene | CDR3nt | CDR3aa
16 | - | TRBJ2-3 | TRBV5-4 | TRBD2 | TGTGCCAGCAGCTTCCGACTAGCGGGCGGGACAGATACGCAGTATTTT | CASSFRLAGGTDTQYF
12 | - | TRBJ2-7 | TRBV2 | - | TGTGCCAGCAGTGGGCAGGGGAACGAGCAGTACTTC | CASSGQGNEQYF
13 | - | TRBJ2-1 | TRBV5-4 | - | TGTGCCAGCAGCCCGGAACAGCGGGACAAACAGTTCTTC | CASSPEQRDKQFF
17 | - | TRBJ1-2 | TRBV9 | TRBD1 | TGTGCCAGCAGCGTAGAAGGAATCCAGGGGGCTCTCTATGGCTACACCTTC | CASSVEGIQGALYGYTF
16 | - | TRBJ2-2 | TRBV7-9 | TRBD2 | TGTGCCAGCAGCTGGCGACTAGCGGGAGTCACCGGGGAGCTGTTTTTT | CASSWRLAGVTGELFF
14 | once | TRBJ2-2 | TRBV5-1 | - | TGCGCCAGCAGGCCGGGACCAGGGTCCGGGGAGCTGTTTTTT | CASRPGPGSGELFF
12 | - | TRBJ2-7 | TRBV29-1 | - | TGCAGCGTGGGGTACACGGGCTACGAGCAGTACTTC | CSVGYTGYEQYF
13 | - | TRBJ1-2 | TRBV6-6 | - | TGTGCCAGCAGCCTTGGACAGTTAGATGGCTACACCTTC | CASSLGQLDGYTF
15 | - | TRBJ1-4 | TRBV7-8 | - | TGTGCCAGCAGCTTAGGGCCAGGGATAAATGAAAAACTGTTTTTT | CASSLGPGINEKLFF
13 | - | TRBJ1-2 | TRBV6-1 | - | TGTGCCAGCAGTGTGACGGGGGGGTATGGCTACACCTTC | CASSVTGGYGYTF
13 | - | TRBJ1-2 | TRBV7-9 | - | TGTGCCAGCAGTCCAAGACACAACTATGGCTACACCTTC | CASSPRHNYGYTF
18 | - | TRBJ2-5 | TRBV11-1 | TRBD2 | TGTGCCAGCAGCTATCTATTTACCGGGACTAGCGTTGAAGAGACCCAGTACTTC | CASSYLFTGTSVEETQYF
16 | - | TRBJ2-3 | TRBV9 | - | TGTGCCAGCAGCGCCCCCGCGGCCTCTAGCACAGATACGCAGTATTTT | CASSAPAASSTDTQYF
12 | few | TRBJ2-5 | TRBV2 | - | TGTGCCAGCAGTGCAGGCCAAGAGACCCAGTACTTC | CASSAGQETQYF
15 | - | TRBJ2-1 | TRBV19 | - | TGTGCCAGTAGTACCCGGGAGACCGTGCTCCATGAGCAGTTCTTC | CASSTRETVLHEQFF
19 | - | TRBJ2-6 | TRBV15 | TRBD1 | TGTGCCACCAGCAGAGCCTTTGGGACAGGATCTTCTGGGGCCAACGTCCTGACTTTC | CATSRAFGTGSSGANVLTF
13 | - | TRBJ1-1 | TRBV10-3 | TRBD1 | TGTGCCGCCGAGGGGGCCGTGAACACTGAAGCTTTCTTT | CAAEGAVNTEAFF
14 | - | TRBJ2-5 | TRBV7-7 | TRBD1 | TGCGCCAGCAGCTCGACAGGGTTCCAAGAGACCCAGTACTTC | CASSSTGFQETQYF
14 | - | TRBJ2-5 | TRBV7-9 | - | TGTGCCAGCAGCAAGGACGCCGGATGGGAGACCCAGTACTTC | CASSKDAGWETQYF
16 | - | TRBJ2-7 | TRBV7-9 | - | TGTGCCAGCAGCTTAGTCGTGGGACCGTCGTCCTACGAGCAGTACTTC | CASSLVVGPSSYEQYF
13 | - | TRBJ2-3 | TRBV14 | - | TGTGCCAGCAGCCCTTCTTTGAATACGGCGCAGTATTTT | CASSPSLNTAQYF
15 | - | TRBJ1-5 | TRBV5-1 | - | TGCGCCAGCAGCTTGGGCCCTGCGGGGGATCAGCCCCAGCATTTT | CASSLGPAGDQPQHF
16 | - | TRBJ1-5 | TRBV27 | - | TGTGCCAGCAGTTTATTGGCCAGGGAGGGCAATCAGCCCCAGCATTTT | CASSLLAREGNQPQHF
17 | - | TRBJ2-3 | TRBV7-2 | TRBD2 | TGTGCCAGCAGCCACATCTGGGGGGGAGGGAGCACAGATACGCAGTATTTT | CASSHIWGGGSTDTQYF
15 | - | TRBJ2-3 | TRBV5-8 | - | TGTGCCAGCAGTCTCGAAGGGGGAGGCACAGATACGCAGTATTTT | CASSLEGGGTDTQYF
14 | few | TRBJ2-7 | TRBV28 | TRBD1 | TGTGCCAGCAGTCCTCCTGACAGGGGCTACGAGCAGTACTTC | CASSPPDRGYEQYF
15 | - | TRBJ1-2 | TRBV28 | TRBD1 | TGTGCCAGCAGTCCACACGGGACAGTTAACTATGGCTACACCTTC | CASSPHGTVNYGYTF
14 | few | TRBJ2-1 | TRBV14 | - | TGTGCCAGCAGCCAAGATTTGGGTAAATCGCTACAGTTCTTC | CASSQDLGKSLQFF
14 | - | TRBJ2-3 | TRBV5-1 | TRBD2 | TGTGCCAGCAGCTCTCTAGCGGGAGGGAATACGCAGTATTTT | CASSSLAGGNTQYF
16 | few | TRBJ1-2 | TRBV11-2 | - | TGTGCCAGCAGCTTGTTCTTAGGGACTCTCTCTGGAGGCTACACCTTC | CASSLFLGTLSGGYTF
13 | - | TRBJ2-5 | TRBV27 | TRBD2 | TGTGCCAGCAGGGGACTACCACAAGAGACCCAGTACTTC | CASRGLPQETQYF
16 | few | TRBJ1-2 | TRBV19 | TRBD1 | TGTGCCAGTAGTTTGGGGATACAGGGGGCCGCCCTTGGCTACACCTTC | CASSLGIQGAALGYTF
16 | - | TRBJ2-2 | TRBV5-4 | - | TGTGCCAGCAGCGGGTGGGACCGACGAGGGACCGGGGAGCTGTTTTTT | CASSGWDRRGTGELFF
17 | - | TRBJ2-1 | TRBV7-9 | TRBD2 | TGTGCCAGCAGCGCACCGGGACTAGCGGGAAGTCGGAGTGAGCAGTTCTTC | CASSAPGLAGSRSEQFF
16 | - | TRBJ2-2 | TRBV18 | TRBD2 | TGTGCCAGCTCACCACCTAGCGGGAGGAACACCGGGGAGCTGTTTTTT | CASSPPSGRNTGELFF
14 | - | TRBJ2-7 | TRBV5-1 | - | TGCGCCAGCAGCTTGGTGGTCAGCTCCTACGAGCAGTACTTC | CASSLVVSSYEQYF
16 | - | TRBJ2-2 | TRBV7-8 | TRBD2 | TGTGCCAGCACCGCTCGGGAGGGAAGTAACACCGGGGAGCTGTTTTTT | CASTAREGSNTGELFF